This T cell receptor beta chain was retrieved from a study of vaccination and CD4 T cells after COVID-19. Sequence data for DNA of cultured CD4+ T cells were generated by the Oncomine TCR Beta short-read assay. Each CDR3 protein gets one entry after TCRdb re-called the PCR reads with MiXCR. The sample contains about 12,000 distinct CDR3 sequences, roughly 60% of which appear only once. Study conclusions and caveats: Convalescent patients showed a median roughly 90% of reactive clones that were seen only post-vaccination.

The sample's treatment: approximately nine-day PBMC culture with coronavirus spike peptide pools or control peptides (ViraFEST assay). About this clonotype itself: Its antigen is still unknown.

Germline trimming cut 5 bases from V and 4 bases from J; bases unmatched to any gene: 3. The CDR3 has 13 amino acids. V is TRBV12-3 or TRBV12-4 and J is TRBJ1-1, with 8 bases lining up with TRBD1. The sample comprised CD4+ T cells from blood, cultured in vitro. This receptor was identified in a human donor who had recovered from COVID-19. The CDR3 reads CASSGQGGTEAFF. The CDR3 DNA sequence: TGTGCCAGCAGTGGACAGGGCGGCACTGAAGCTTTCTTT.